These 3 T cell receptor beta chains originate from one sample sequenced in a study of CD8 T cells in Susac syndrome. An amount of RNA that ranged from roughly 0.5 to 1 ug was reverse transcribed with random hexamers. TCRdb ran MiXCR on the immunoSEQ multiplex PCR reads and lists one entry per CDR3 protein. The data contain tens of thousands of distinct CDR3 sequences, about 91% of them singletons. The sample comprised CD8+ T cells from PBMCs. These receptors were obtained from a human donor with multiple sclerosis.

The gene calls are TRBV27 and TRBJ1-1; D is undetermined. Trimming shortened V by 3 bases and J by 1 base, and 15 bases separated the two germline ends. This CDR3 spans 16 amino acids. CDR1 is MNHEY, CDR2 SMNVEV, per germline (reference sequence). The CDR3 spells CASSFFFRTKNTEAFF. In DNA, the CDR3 is TGTGCCAGCAGTTTCTTTTTTAGGACGAAGAACACTGAAGCTTTCTTT.

V gene TRBV5-1 combines with J gene TRBJ2-4, with D perhaps TRBD2 (6 bases). The V end was cut by 4 bases, the J end by 8 bases, with 22 bases between. The CDR3 is made up of 16 amino acids. Looked up from germline, CDR1 is SGHRS and CDR2 is YFSETQ. The CDR3 loop is CASSLAGRRAMDIQYF. DNA for the CDR3: TGCGCCAGCAGCCTGGCCGGGAGAAGGGCGATGGACATTCAGTACTTC.

The sample holds one count of this clonotype. The CDR3 reads CASSTLPDTQYF. DNA of the CDR3: TGTGCCAGCAGCACATTGCCAGATACGCAGTATTTT. The gene calls are TRBV11-2 and TRBJ2-3; D not certain. The CDR3 has 12 residues. Deletions cut 5 bases from V and 4 bases from J, with 7 bases between. Germline CDR1 is SGHAT and CDR2 is FQNNGV. The variable domain in full, with the rest retrieved from reference TRBV11-2 and TRBJ2-3, is EAGVAQSPRYKIIEKRQSVAFWCNPISGHATLYWYQQILGQGPKLLIQFQNNGVVDDSQLPKDRFSAERLKGVDSTLKIQPAKLEDSAVYLCASSTLPDTQYFGPGTRLTVL.